In its sample, the clone carrying this T cell receptor (beta chain) was seen once. Other DNA sequences from this sample encode an identical CDR3 as well. This sample was taken from a study of blood T cell repertoires in COVID-19. Method: immunoSEQ multiplex PCR; TCRdb's copy keeps in-frame clones and lacks some. Counted here are 100,000 or so clones, 69% occurring once; the ten biggest clones make up roughly 6%. Trimming pared 1 base from V and 4 bases from J, leaving 8 bases between. The germline V gene has CDR1 LGHDT and CDR2 YNNKEL (reference sequence). CDR3 length: 14 amino acids. Sequenced: peripheral blood. J is TRBJ1-5 and V is TRBV3-1 (or the pseudogene TRBV3-2); perhaps TRBD1 as D (5 bases). The sequence came from a man at least 80 years old with acute or convalescent COVID-19. The CDR3 coding sequence is TGTGCCAGCAGCCAAGGGACAAGAAATCAGCCCCAGCATTTT. Its translation: CASSQGTRNQPQHF.